The entry below describes one T cell receptor beta chain. Its antigen is as yet unknown. Only in-frame clones appear in the TCRdb table, and some are missing; sequencing was by immunoSEQ multiplex PCR. Of approximately 46,000 clones in the sample, roughly 93% are singletons; the top ten hold about 2.1%. The entry originates in a study of cytomegalovirus exposure and HLA in healthy donors. As for the study in general: A later analysis reported the roughly 130 validation repertoires used the same platform as the 500 to 800 first-cohort repertoires. Whole-study findings and limits: Rarity characterized most TCR sequences, yet some public TCRs appeared in many donors.

The CDR3 totals 13 residues. Germline V gives CDR1 KGHSH, CDR2 LQKENI. Trimming removed 3 bases from V and 2 bases from J, with 6 bases in between. This TCR came from a woman between 18 and 29 years old in good health and CMV-seronegative. The gene calls are TRBV18 and TRBJ2-3; TRBD1 is a possible D gene (5 bases). Sequences were obtained from PBMCs. This CDR3 reads CASSPGATDTQYF. Written as DNA, the CDR3 is TGTGCCAGCTCACCTGGGGCCACAGATACGCAGTATTTT.